The T cell receptor beta chain described here comes from a study of cytomegalovirus exposure and HLA in healthy donors. 60 Vbeta and 13 Jbeta primers were used in PCR. Sequenced by immunoSEQ multiplex PCR; TCRdb stores in-frame clones only, minus some. Across around 100,000 clones, the top ten clones capture 3.4% of the sample. The CDR3 is made up of 15 amino acids. Germline trimming cut 4 bases from V and 7 bases from J; bases unmatched to any gene: 13. CDR1 is MGHDK and CDR2 is SYGVNS in the germline V gene. Sequenced: PBMCs. The clonotype originates from a woman in her twenties or thirties in good health and CMV-seronegative. This chain links TRBV25-1 with TRBJ2-7; the match to TRBD2 covers 7 bases. The CDR3 nucleotides are TGTGCCAGCAGTGGTGGGAGCGGGATCCCCTGGGAGCAGTACTTC. It encodes CASSGGSGIPWEQYF.